The 31 T cell receptor beta chains reported below all come from one sample, sequenced in a study of cytomegalovirus exposure and HLA in healthy donors. TCRdb keeps only in-frame clones here, not all; method: immunoSEQ multiplex PCR. The table includes roughly 140,000 clones, approximately 91% detected once. Sequencing was done on a sample of PBMCs. The receptors were sampled from a young woman in good health and CMV-seropositive.

The chain recombines TRBV29-1 with TRBJ1-1; tentative D call: TRBD1 (5 bases). V was trimmed by 5 bases and J by 8 bases, leaving 9 bases between them. CDR3 length: 10 amino acids. Germline-derived CDR1 and CDR2 are SQVTM and ANQGSEA. This CDR3 reads CSVQTVEAFF. The CDR3, as DNA: TGCAGCGTTCAGACAGTGGAAGCTTTCTTT. The whole variable domain, remainder taken from reference TRBV29-1 and TRBJ1-1, is SAVISQKPSRDICQRGTSLTIQCQVDSQVTMMFWYRQQPGQSLTLIATANQGSEATYESGFVIDKFPISRPNLTFSTLTVSNMSPEDSSIYLCSVQTVEAFFGQGTRLTVV.

The chain has TRBV18 and TRBJ2-1; 10 nucleotides agree with TRBD2. Germline V CDR1 and CDR2: KGHSH, LQKENI. V was pared by 4 bases and J by 7 bases, with 10 bases of the junction left unmatched. CDR3 length: 16 amino acids. The CDR3 DNA is TGTGCCAGCTCACGGCCAGCGGGAGGGGTTGGGAATGAGCAGTTCTTC. Encoded protein: CASSRPAGGVGNEQFF.

This chain connects TRBV7-3 to TRBJ2-1; 7 bases fit TRBD2. CDR3 length equals 14 residues. Germline CDR1 is SGHTA and CDR2 is FQGTGA. J gave up 4 bases and V 2 bases, and 2 bases lay outside the gene matches. For the CDR3, the DNA is TGTGCCAGCAGCTTAGGGCGGGAGTACAATGAGCAGTTCTTC. Encoded protein: CASSLGREYNEQFF. Full variable domain (remainder filled in from reference TRBV7-3 and TRBJ2-1): GAGVSQTPSNKVTEKGKYVELRCDPISGHTALYWYRQSLGQGPEFLIYFQGTGAADDSGLPNDRFFAVRPEGSVSTLKIQRTERGDSAVYLCASSLGREYNEQFFGPGTRLTVL.

The V call is TRBV10-3, the J call TRBJ1-2, with 7 bases fitting TRBD1. The CDR3 runs to 17 residues. V lost 0 bases to trimming and J lost 4 bases; unmatched junction nucleotides: 11. Per germline, CDR1 ENHRY and CDR2 SYGVKD. The CDR3 DNA is TGTGCCATCAGTGAGTCGGAAGGGGGCGGAGTTGGCTATGGCTACACCTTC. Translation gives CAISESEGGGVGYGYTF.

The rearrangement joins TRBV5-1 to TRBJ2-7; 7 bases align to TRBD2. V lost 0 bases, J lost 0 bases, and 6 bases stayed unmatched. This CDR3 contains 16 residues. CDR1 SGHRS and CDR2 YFSETQ come from the germline V gene. CDR3 sequence (DNA): TGCGCCAGCAGCTTGGCAGCTAGCGGTTACTCCTACGAGCAGTACTTC. It codes for CASSLAASGYSYEQYF.

A few counts support this clone. This chain uses TRBV18 with TRBJ2-2; D remains ambiguous. V was clipped by 4 bases and J by 1 base, with 7 bases between them. CDR1 and CDR2 (germline): KGHSH, LQKENI. CDR3 length: 14 residues. The CDR3 loop reads CASSQTVNTGELFF. The CDR3, as DNA: TGTGCCAGCTCACAAACAGTGAACACCGGGGAGCTGTTTTTT.

The CDR3 DNA reads as TGTGCCAGCAGCTTGGGAGCTAACTATGGCTACACCTTC. Its translation is CASSLGANYGYTF. The chain joins TRBV5-6 to TRBJ1-2; D not certain. CDR1 and CDR2 from the germline V gene are SGHDT and YYEEEE. Trimming stripped 0 bases from V and 0 bases from J, with 3 bases between. This CDR3 is 13 amino acids long.

The chain is built from TRBV6-1 and TRBJ2-3; D not certain. This CDR3 region has 13 residues. Per germline, CDR1 MNHNS and CDR2 SASEGT. The V and J ends lost 1 base and 3 bases respectively, with 5 bases between them. CDR3 in amino acids: CASSEVSTDTQYF. The CDR3 region has the DNA TGTGCCAGCAGTGAAGTTTCTACAGATACGCAGTATTTT.

The chain joins TRBV4-1 to TRBJ2-5; TRBD2 matches at 13 bases. Germline lookup yields CDR1 MGHRA and CDR2 YSYEKL. Trimming cost V 0 bases and J 0 bases; bases outside gene matches: 4. The CDR3 is 18 amino acids. The CDR3 DNA reads as TGCGCCAGCAGCCAAGATGTAGGGACTAGCGGGAACCAAGAGACCCAGTACTTC. This gives the protein CASSQDVGTSGNQETQYF.

Here the CDR3 DNA reads TGTGCCAGCAGCAAACCCGGAGGCGGAAACACCATATATTTT. Protein sequence: CASSKPGGGNTIYF. The chain uses TRBV11-2 and TRBJ1-3; the D is unclear. There are 14 residues in the CDR3. Germline CDR1 reads SGHAT; CDR2 reads FQNNGV. V lost 5 bases, J lost 4 bases, and 12 bases lay in between.

This chain connects TRBV20-1 to TRBJ2-5; the D gene is possibly TRBD1 (5 bases). Trimming left V 6 bases short and J 0 bases short, with 5 bases between. The CDR3 runs to 11 residues. From germline, CDR1 is DFQATT and CDR2 SNEGSKA (reference sequence). The CDR3 DNA reads TGCAGTGCCAGGGACCAAGAGACCCAGTACTTC. Protein product: CSARDQETQYF.

This clone was seen only once. The genes are TRBV5-1 and TRBJ2-1; 10 bases are a match to TRBD2. Germline CDR1 is SGHRS and CDR2 is YFSETQ. The CDR3 contains 16 residues. The V and J ends lost 0 bases and 5 bases, in that order; junction bases with no gene match: 5. The CDR3 reads CASSLGRTSGNNEQFF. The CDR3, as DNA: TGCGCCAGCAGCTTGGGTCGGACTAGCGGAAACAATGAGCAGTTCTTC.

CDR3 sequence reads: CASILKAGEGGYTF. The CDR3 DNA reads TGTGCCAGCATCCTTAAGGCAGGGGAGGGTGGCTACACCTTC. V gene TRBV7-2 combines with J gene TRBJ1-2; tentative D call: TRBD1 (6 bases). The CDR3 extends over 14 amino acids. Germline V gene sequence: CDR1 SGHTA, CDR2 FQGNSA. Trimming pared 7 bases from V and 7 bases from J, leaving 19 bases between.

This clone appeared once. The V gene is TRBV15, the J gene TRBJ1-4; D unclear. Germline CDR1 and CDR2: LNHNV and YYDKDF (reference sequence). The length of the CDR3 is 14 residues. Trimming left V 1 base short and J 8 bases short, with 11 bases between. CDR3: CATSRGGLSEKLFF. The CDR3 DNA reads as TGTGCCACCAGCAGAGGAGGGTTAAGCGAAAAACTGTTTTTT.

This sequence joins TRBV6-6 and TRBJ2-3; 7 nucleotides agree with TRBD2. Germline V gene data show CDR1 as MNHNY and CDR2 as SVGAGI (reference sequence). V shed 7 bases, J shed 0 bases, and the junction held 7 bases outside the gene matches. This CDR3 has 15 amino acids. CDR3 sequence: CASNQLAKSTDTQYF. CDR3 in DNA: TGTGCCAGCAATCAACTAGCGAAAAGCACAGATACGCAGTATTTT.

The chain joins TRBV12-5 to TRBJ2-2; 7 bases match TRBD1. This CDR3 region has 15 residues. Germline V gene sequence: CDR1 LGHNT, CDR2 FRNRAP. The ends lost 9 bases at V and 3 bases at J; junction bases unmatched: 10. The CDR3 nucleotides read TGTGCTAGCGCACCGGGACAGAGTTACACCGGGGAGCTGTTTTTT. Protein product: CASAPGQSYTGELFF.

About this clone itself: This specimen includes other DNA sequences encoding the same CDR3. The chain is built from TRBV28 and TRBJ1-5, with D unclear. V was cut by 5 bases and J by 4 bases, with 9 bases left in between. CDR3 length: 13 amino acids. The germline gives CDR1 MDHEN, CDR2 SYDVKM. In nucleotides, the CDR3 is TGTGCCAGCAGTCGTGGAGGAAATCAGCCCCAGCATTTT. Its translation is CASSRGGNQPQHF.

The chain is built from TRBV5-1 and TRBJ2-7; TRBD2 agrees at 8 bases. J was trimmed by 2 bases and V by 0 bases; bases with no gene match: 7. Looked up from germline, CDR1 is SGHRS and CDR2 is YFSETQ. CDR3 length: 16 residues. The CDR3 is CASSLGGRSETYEQYF. Written as DNA, the CDR3 is TGCGCCAGCAGCTTGGGCGGGAGGTCCGAGACCTACGAGCAGTACTTC.

This clone was seen a handful of times. The V and J genes are TRBV4-1 and TRBJ2-5; 12 bases agree with TRBD2. The germline gives CDR1 MGHRA, CDR2 YSYEKL. V shed 4 bases, J shed 2 bases, and the junction held 2 bases outside the gene matches. The CDR3 runs 15 residues. The CDR3 spells CASSLGTSGQETQYF. CDR3 coding DNA: TGCGCCAGCAGCCTTGGGACTAGCGGGCAAGAGACCCAGTACTTC.

The chain uses TRBV29-1 and TRBJ2-1, with 14 positions matching TRBD2. The V segment lost 1 base and the J segment 8 bases; nucleotides outside the gene matches: 7. This CDR3 comprises 16 residues. Germline CDR1 SQVTM, CDR2 ANQGSEA. The CDR3 DNA is TGCAGCGTTGAAGCCCCGACTAGCGGGAGGGCCGATGAGCAGTTCTTC. Its protein product is CSVEAPTSGRADEQFF.

This clone occurred once. The chain is built from TRBV7-8 and TRBJ1-5, with 8 nucleotides matching TRBD1. Germline loops: CDR1 SGHVS, CDR2 FQNEAQ. The CDR3 covers 17 residues. The V and J ends lost 3 bases and 0 bases, in that order; junction bases with no gene match: 7. CDR3 nucleotides: TGTGCCAGCAGCTTGGTGGGGACAGGACATAGCAATCAGCCCCAGCATTTT. It specifies CASSLVGTGHSNQPQHF.

The CDR3 coding sequence is TGTGCCAGCCGCTGGGGGTGGGAGGGCCGGAATGAGCAGTTCTTC. Translation gives CASRWGWEGRNEQFF. The chain recombines TRBV27 with TRBJ2-1; 7 bases fit TRBD2. The trim removed 8 bases at V and 7 bases at J, leaving 14 bases unmatched. Germline values: CDR1 MNHEY, CDR2 SMNVEV (reference sequence). The length of the CDR3 is 15 residues.

A few counts support this clone. V and J are TRBV7-2 and TRBJ1-2; D perhaps matches TRBD1 (5 bases). The germline V gene has CDR1 SGHTA and CDR2 FQGNSA. This CDR3 comprises 15 residues. Trimming shortened V by 6 bases and J by 4 bases, and 18 bases separated the two germline ends. CDR3 bases: TGTGCCAGCAGACTGGGATCAGGGTTCGCCTATGGCTACACCTTC. Translating gives CASRLGSGFAYGYTF.

This sequence joins TRBV5-6 and TRBJ1-2, with a possible D match to TRBD1 (5 bases). The germline gives CDR1 SGHDT, CDR2 YYEEEE. The length of the CDR3 is 13 residues. V was pared by 4 bases and J by 7 bases, with 14 bases between. The CDR3 here is CASSLGPRGGYTF. CDR3 in DNA: TGTGCCAGCAGCCTGGGGCCCAGAGGTGGCTACACCTTC.

In this sample, this clone turned up a few times. V is TRBV30 and J is TRBJ1-5, with D maybe TRBD1 (5 bases). Germline CDR1 reads GTSNPN; CDR2 reads SVGIG (reference sequence). The V end was cut by 0 bases, the J end by 3 bases, with 12 bases between. The CDR3 has 15 amino acids. This CDR3 is CAWSVVTGTNQPQHF. CDR3 in DNA: TGTGCCTGGAGTGTAGTTACAGGAACCAATCAGCCCCAGCATTTT.

The chain joins TRBV5-1 to TRBJ2-7; 14 positions match TRBD2. V was clipped by 4 bases and J by 7 bases; unmatched bases: 4. The germline V gene encodes CDR1 SGHRS and CDR2 YFSETQ. The CDR3 is 14 amino acids. DNA of the CDR3: TGCGCCAGCAGCGAGACTAGCGGGAGGGGAGAGCAGTACTTC. It codes for CASSETSGRGEQYF.

The J gene is TRBJ2-3, the V gene TRBV25-1, with D unresolved. The CDR3 extends over 14 amino acids. Trimming left V 1 base short and J 2 bases short, with 7 bases between. Germline V gives CDR1 MGHDK, CDR2 SYGVNS. In DNA form, the CDR3 reads TGTGCCAGCAGTGAATCCCGAGCCACAGATACGCAGTATTTT. Translating gives CASSESRATDTQYF.

The chain is built from TRBV25-1 and TRBJ1-3; D unresolved. The V end was cut by 1 base, the J end by 2 bases, with 6 bases between. Germline loops: CDR1 MGHDK, CDR2 SYGVNS. The CDR3 contains 14 residues. CDR3 residues: CASSESGTGNTIYF. The CDR3 bases are TGTGCCAGCAGTGAATCGGGGACTGGAAACACCATATATTTT.

The chain carries TRBV28 and TRBJ1-1, with 10 bases lining up with TRBD1. Germline assignment: CDR1 MDHEN and CDR2 SYDVKM. The CDR3 runs 16 residues. The V gene end was trimmed by 7 bases and the J gene end by 5 bases; junction bases not matched to a gene: 13. The CDR3 DNA follows: TGTGCCAGCACCGACGCCGGGACAGGGGTATGGACTGAAGCTTTCTTT. This codes for CASTDAGTGVWTEAFF.

The rearrangement joins TRBV29-1 to TRBJ1-2; D gene unclear. Trimming took 7 bases from V and 2 from J, leaving 14 bases between them. The CDR3 contains 13 residues. From germline, CDR1 is SQVTM and CDR2 ANQGSEA. Written as DNA, the CDR3 is TGCAGCGCTCTTGAGGGCCCCAACTATGGCTACACCTTC. Translating gives CSALEGPNYGYTF.

CDR3 region: CASSTREKYNEQFF. The CDR3 DNA reads as TGTGCCAGCAGCACCCGGGAGAAGTACAATGAGCAGTTCTTC. The chain recombines TRBV7-9 with TRBJ2-1; D might be TRBD2 (6 bases). Trimming left V 5 bases short and J 4 bases short, with 12 bases between. Germline lookup yields CDR1 SEHNR and CDR2 FQNEAQ (reference sequence). The CDR3 sequence is 14 residues long.